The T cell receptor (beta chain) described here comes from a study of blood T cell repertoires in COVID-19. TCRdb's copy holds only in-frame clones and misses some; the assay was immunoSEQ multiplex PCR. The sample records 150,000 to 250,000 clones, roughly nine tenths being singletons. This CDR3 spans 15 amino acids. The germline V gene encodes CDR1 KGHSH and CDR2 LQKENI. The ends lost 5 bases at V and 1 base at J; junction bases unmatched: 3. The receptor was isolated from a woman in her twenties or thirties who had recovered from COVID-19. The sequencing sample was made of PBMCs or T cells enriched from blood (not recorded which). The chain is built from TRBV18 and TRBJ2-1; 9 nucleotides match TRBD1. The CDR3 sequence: CASSTTGGSYNEQFF. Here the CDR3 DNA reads TGTGCCAGCTCAACGACAGGGGGGTCCTACAATGAGCAGTTCTTC.